These 3 T cell receptor beta chains share one sample of origin, sequenced in a study of blood T cell repertoires in COVID-19. Clones were read by immunoSEQ multiplex PCR, and TCRdb kept only the in-frame ones, dropping some. The profile shows hundreds of thousands of clones, around 84% of them singletons. Source material: PBMCs or T cells enriched from blood (not recorded which). These receptors were obtained from a man aged 40-49 years who had been exposed to COVID-19.

This clone has only one observation. The rearrangement joins TRBV2 to TRBJ1-4, with D hard to call. The CDR3 consists of 14 residues. Deletions cut 6 bases from V and 5 bases from J, with 13 bases between. Germline lookup yields CDR1 SNHLY and CDR2 FYNNEI. The CDR3 DNA sequence: TGTGCCAGCAGCCCGACAACGCAAAATGAAAAACTGTTTTTT. Amino acids: CASSPTTQNEKLFF.

This chain links TRBV6-6 with TRBJ1-2; no clear D. In germline, CDR1 is MNHNY, CDR2 SVGAGI (reference sequence). The CDR3 runs to 14 residues. Trimming shortened V by 7 bases and J by 1 base, and 13 bases separated the two germline ends. CDR3 DNA: TGTGCCAGCACCTATTCGAGAATTAACTATGGCTACACCTTC. Its translation is CASTYSRINYGYTF.

This clone turned up a few times. The chain joins TRBV6-5 to TRBJ1-1; D perhaps matches TRBD1 (6 bases). The V end lost 6 bases, the J end lost 8 bases, and 13 bases lay between the germline ends. CDR1 and CDR2 (germline): MNHEY, SVGAGI. The CDR3 consists of 12 residues. Here the CDR3 reads CASSMGTLEAFF. The CDR3 DNA sequence: TGTGCCAGCAGCATGGGGACACTAGAAGCTTTCTTT.